This is a list of T cell receptor beta chains from one sample in a study of T cell responses to AZD1222 COVID-19 vaccine. Clones were sequenced by immunoSEQ multiplex PCR, and TCRdb holds only the in-frame ones, with some missing. The table records 150,000 to 200,000 clones, about 91% of them present only once. The sample here was peripheral blood, taken 28 days after the second AZD1222 dose. The receptors derive from an adult who received the AZD1222 COVID-19 vaccine. The conserved cysteine and the conserved F or W are not part of the CDR3 here.

v_call,cdr3_aa
TRBV5-4,ASSLDREIYGYT
TRBV3-1/TRBV3-2,ASSLRTGRDNSPLH
TRBV7-9,ASSWGLGERAF
TRBV6-5,ASSYSRGGRNSPLH
TRBV5-5,ASSRITAGTGEGGQY
TRBV29-1,SVEIPGVAKNIQY
TRBV7-3,ASSRQGQGSPLH
TRBV27,ASSPLTGSNQPQH
TRBV24-1,ATSDPRWPDTQY
TRBV7-9,ASSLSLGGYGYT
TRBV30,AWGAGGRASSDTQY
TRBV7-2,ASSRMGAGTGELF
TRBV3-1/TRBV3-2,ASSQERLQRGQEKLF
TRBV5-4,ASGRDNLYNEQF
TRBV15,ATSRDSPAGGVGYQETQY
TRBV18,ASSPLAGGDNQPQH
TRBV19,ASTEGWRPSGANVLT
TRBV19,ASSIRGQGAAGELF
TRBV5-5,ASRRDRGASNTEAF
TRBV7-9,ASSPGTGVAYEQY
TRBV13,ASSRRQGAGYEQY
TRBV7-2,ASSLEIRTH
TRBV6-5,ASSYRGPPYGYT
TRBV9,ASSALAGGPSTDTQY
TRBV7-3,ASRAGRAYEQY
TRBV7-2,ASNKQGADGYT
TRBV6-1,ASSDRGAATDTQY
TRBV5-1,ASSFMGQDQGGELF
TRBV5-6,ASSSGLAEPYSSTDTQY
TRBV5-1,ASSLVRAYEQY
TRBV5-6,ASSFLGQDSYEQY
TRBV6-5,ATTGGQGNSPLH
TRBV5-1,ASSLGSRINYGYT
TRBV30,AWSVSGHSNYGYT
TRBV6-5,ASRSPDEQY
TRBV6-5,ASSRGDEKLF
TRBV7-2,ASSTRTAPTEAF
TRBV9,ASSVATRQGLT
TRBV2,ASSELGQTNYGYT
TRBV9,ASSPSGTGGHYGYT
TRBV6-5,ASNQLRQGTYEQY
TRBV12-3/TRBV12-4,ASSPTGYEQY